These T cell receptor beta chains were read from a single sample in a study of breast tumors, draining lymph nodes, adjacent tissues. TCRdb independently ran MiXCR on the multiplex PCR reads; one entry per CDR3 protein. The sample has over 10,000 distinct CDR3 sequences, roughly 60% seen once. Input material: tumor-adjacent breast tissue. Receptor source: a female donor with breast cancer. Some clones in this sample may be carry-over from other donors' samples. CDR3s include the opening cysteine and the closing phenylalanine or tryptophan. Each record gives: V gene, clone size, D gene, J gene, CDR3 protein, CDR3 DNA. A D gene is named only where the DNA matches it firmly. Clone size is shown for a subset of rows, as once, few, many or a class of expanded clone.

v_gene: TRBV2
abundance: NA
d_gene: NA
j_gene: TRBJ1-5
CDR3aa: CASSEALPSNQPQHF
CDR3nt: TGTGCCAGCAGTGAAGCGCTCCCTAGCAATCAGCCCCAGCATTTT

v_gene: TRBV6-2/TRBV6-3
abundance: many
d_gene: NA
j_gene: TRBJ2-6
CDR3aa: CASSYEGVGSGANVLTF
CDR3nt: TGTGCCAGCAGTTACGAGGGGGTTGGCTCTGGGGCCAACGTCCTGACTTTC

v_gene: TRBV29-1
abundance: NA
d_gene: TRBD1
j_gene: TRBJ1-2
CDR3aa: CSPGQGDYSYTF
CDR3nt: TGCAGCCCGGGACAGGGAGACTATAGCTACACCTTC

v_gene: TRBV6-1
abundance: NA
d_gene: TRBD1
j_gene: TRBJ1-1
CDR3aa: CASAPTRDRILNTEAFF
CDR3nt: TGTGCCAGCGCCCCGACCCGGGACAGGATACTGAACACTGAAGCTTTCTTT

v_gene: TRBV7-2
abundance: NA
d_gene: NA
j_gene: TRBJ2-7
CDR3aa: CASRLGGFEQYF
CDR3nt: TGTGCCAGCAGGTTAGGGGGATTCGAGCAGTACTTC

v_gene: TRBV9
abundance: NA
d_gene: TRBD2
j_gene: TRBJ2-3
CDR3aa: CASSSGGASYNEQYF
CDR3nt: TGTGCCAGCAGTAGCGGGGGGGCTTCTTACAATGAGCAGTATTTT

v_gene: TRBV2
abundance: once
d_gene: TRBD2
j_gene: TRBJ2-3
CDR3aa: CASSAGRASTDTQYF
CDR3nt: TGTGCCAGCAGTGCCGGGAGGGCTAGCACAGATACGCAGTATTTT

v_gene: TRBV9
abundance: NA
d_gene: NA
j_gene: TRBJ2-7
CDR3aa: CASSVGEETQYF
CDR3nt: TGTGCCAGCAGCGTAGGGGAAGAGACGCAGTACTTC

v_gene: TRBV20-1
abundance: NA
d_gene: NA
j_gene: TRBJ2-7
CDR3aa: CSAPLGGTYEQYF
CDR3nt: TGCAGTGCGCCCCTCGGGGGAACCTACGAGCAGTACTTC

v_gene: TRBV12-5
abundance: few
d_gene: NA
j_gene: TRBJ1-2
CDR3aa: CASGLVQGYGYTF
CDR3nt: TGTGCTAGTGGTTTGGTACAGGGATATGGCTACACCTTC

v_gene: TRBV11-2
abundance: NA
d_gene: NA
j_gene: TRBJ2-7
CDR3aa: CASSPFVGSYEQYF
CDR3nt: TGTGCCAGCTCCCCCTTTGTCGGATCCTACGAGCAGTACTTC

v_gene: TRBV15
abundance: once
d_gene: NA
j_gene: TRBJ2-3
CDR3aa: CATSREIPGSTDTQYF
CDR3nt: TGTGCCACCAGCAGAGAAATCCCGGGGTCCACAGATACGCAGTATTTT

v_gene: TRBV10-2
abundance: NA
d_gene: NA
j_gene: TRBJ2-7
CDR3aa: CASSVRVNEQYF
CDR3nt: TGCGCCAGCAGTGTAAGAGTAAACGAGCAGTACTTC

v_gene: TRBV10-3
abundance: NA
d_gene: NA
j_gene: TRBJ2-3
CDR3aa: CAISEFSIGTDTQYF
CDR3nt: TGTGCCATCAGTGAGTTTAGCATCGGGACAGATACGCAGTATTTT

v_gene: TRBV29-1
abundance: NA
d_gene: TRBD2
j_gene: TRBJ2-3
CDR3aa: CSVEDPWTSGGTDTQYF
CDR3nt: TGCAGCGTTGAAGATCCCTGGACTAGCGGGGGCACAGATACGCAGTATTTT

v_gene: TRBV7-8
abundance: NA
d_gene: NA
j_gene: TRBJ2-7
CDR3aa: CASTLGARDPLYEQYF
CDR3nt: TGCGCCAGCACCTTAGGGGCCAGGGACCCTTTATACGAGCAGTACTTC

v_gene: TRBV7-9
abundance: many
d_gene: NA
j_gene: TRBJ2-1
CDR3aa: CASSLAVRGEDEQFF
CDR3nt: TGTGCCAGCAGCTTAGCCGTCCGGGGAGAGGATGAGCAGTTCTTC